This T cell receptor (beta chain) is drawn from a study of a mutant IDH1 vaccine in newly diagnosed glioma. At the level of the study: Previous care, which was radiotherapy, temozolomide, or both, most often involved both.

For this clone: Its antigen is not identified.

Time point defined: week 11, during vaccination. Alongside topical imiquimod, each dose of vaccine comprised 300 ug of mutant IDH1 20-mer peptide. This table comes from immunoSEQ multiplex PCR, and its TCRdb copy is limited to in-frame clones, with some not included. The sample consists of about 120,000 clones, 75% to 90% of them appearing once. The source material was PBMCs, sampled from a glioma patient whose treatment included an IDH1 peptide vaccine. The sequence derives from a woman aged 50 to 60 with glioma.

CDR3 in amino acids: CASSFTSPSDTQYF. CDR3 sequence (DNA): TGTGCCAGCAGTTTCACTAGCCCGTCCGATACGCAGTATTTT. J is TRBJ2-3 and V is TRBV28; D is perhaps TRBD2 (6 bases). Trimming stripped 3 bases from V and 6 bases from J, with 13 bases between. Germline V lookup: CDR1 MDHEN, CDR2 SYDVKM. The length of the CDR3 is 14 residues.